The TCR beta chain described here comes from a study of T cells in Graves' hyperthyroidism and ophthalmopathy. The germline gives CDR1 SEHNR, CDR2 FQNEAQ (reference sequence). J lost 5 bases, V lost 5 bases, and 7 bases had no gene match. This CDR3 contains 15 residues. The study excluded patients with uncontrolled infection, other autoimmune disease, pregnancy or lactation. The diagnoses drew upon clinical symptoms, serum thyroxine and TRAb, thyroid ultrasound and orbital computed tomography. An approximately 10 ml volume of fresh peripheral blood provided the PBMCs. The sample holds a few counts of this clonotype. TCR beta CDR3 sequences were amplified from RNA transcripts. The study used the HTBI primer set for a first-round RT-PCR of the TCR CDR3. TCRdb analysed the multiplex PCR reads with MiXCR anew, one entry per CDR3 protein. Among approximately 600,000 distinct CDR3 sequences listed, around 21% were seen once.

The chain combines TRBV7-9 with TRBJ2-1; 9 bases are a match to TRBD1. The receptor's source is a man aged 25 to 40 with Graves' ophthalmopathy. What was sequenced was blood. In DNA form, the CDR3 reads TGTGCCAGCAGCGTCCGGGACAGGGATCACAATGAGCAGTTCTTC. Its translation: CASSVRDRDHNEQFF.